The clone carrying this T cell receptor beta chain was counted ten times or more. As for time point: persistent/refractory GD, antithyroid drugs over 5 years with positive TRAb. From RNA extracted from PBMCs, the TCR library was made. V shed 1 base and J shed 4 bases, with 14 bases lying between them. CDR1 and CDR2 from the germline V gene are MDHEN and SYDVKM. The CDR3 length is 15 residues. The sample is drawn from a study of regulatory T cells in long-lasting Graves disease. Through Arm-PCR of CDR3 regions and iRepertoire HTBI primers, TCR beta libraries were built. In the study's own analysis: From all samples, identification returned 14 TRBJ and 60 to 80 TRBV segments. TCRdb re-derived calls from the multiplex PCR reads in MiXCR, one entry per CDR3 protein. The authors' filters were not applied to this entry. The sample consists of about 470,000 distinct CDR3 sequences, around 21% of them appearing once.

This chain links TRBV28 with TRBJ2-7; no reliable D call. The sequenced sample was peripheral blood mononuclear cells (PBMCs), obtained when the disease was refractory, from a patient treated with antithyroid drugs. This clonotype was sampled from a female donor with Graves disease. The DNA of the CDR3 is TGTGCCAGCAGTTTATACCTAGGGATCGGGTACGAGCAGTACTTC. Amino acid sequence: CASSLYLGIGYEQYF. Looking up the rest from reference TRBV28 and TRBJ2-7 gives the full variable domain: DVKVTQSSRYLVKRTGEKVFLECVQDMDHENMFWYRQDPGLGLRLIYFSYDVKMKEKGDIPEGYSVSREKKERFSLILESASTNQTSMYLCASSLYLGIGYEQYFGPGTRLTVT.